The subject of this entry is one TCR beta chain. Repertoires were generated with immunoSEQ multiplex PCR, while TCRdb's copy carries only in-frame clones and drops some. Among 75,000 to 100,000 clones listed, about 80% were seen once. This sample was taken from a study of blood T cell repertoires in COVID-19. Study-level information: Samples taken during acute and convalescent COVID-19 were collected in the United States, Italy and Spain.

The germline CDR1 and CDR2 sequences are MNHEY and SVGAGI. With 5 bases removed from V and 9 bases from J, the gap between germline ends came to 11 bases. The CDR3 sequence is 12 residues long. This rearrangement joins TRBV6-5 to TRBJ1-5; possibly TRBD1 for D (6 bases). This receptor was obtained from a man between 65 and 85 years old with acute or convalescent COVID-19. The sequencing input was peripheral blood. The CDR3 region is CASSRGGPPQHF. The CDR3 DNA sequence: TGTGCCAGCAGTAGAGGGGGTCCGCCCCAGCATTTT.